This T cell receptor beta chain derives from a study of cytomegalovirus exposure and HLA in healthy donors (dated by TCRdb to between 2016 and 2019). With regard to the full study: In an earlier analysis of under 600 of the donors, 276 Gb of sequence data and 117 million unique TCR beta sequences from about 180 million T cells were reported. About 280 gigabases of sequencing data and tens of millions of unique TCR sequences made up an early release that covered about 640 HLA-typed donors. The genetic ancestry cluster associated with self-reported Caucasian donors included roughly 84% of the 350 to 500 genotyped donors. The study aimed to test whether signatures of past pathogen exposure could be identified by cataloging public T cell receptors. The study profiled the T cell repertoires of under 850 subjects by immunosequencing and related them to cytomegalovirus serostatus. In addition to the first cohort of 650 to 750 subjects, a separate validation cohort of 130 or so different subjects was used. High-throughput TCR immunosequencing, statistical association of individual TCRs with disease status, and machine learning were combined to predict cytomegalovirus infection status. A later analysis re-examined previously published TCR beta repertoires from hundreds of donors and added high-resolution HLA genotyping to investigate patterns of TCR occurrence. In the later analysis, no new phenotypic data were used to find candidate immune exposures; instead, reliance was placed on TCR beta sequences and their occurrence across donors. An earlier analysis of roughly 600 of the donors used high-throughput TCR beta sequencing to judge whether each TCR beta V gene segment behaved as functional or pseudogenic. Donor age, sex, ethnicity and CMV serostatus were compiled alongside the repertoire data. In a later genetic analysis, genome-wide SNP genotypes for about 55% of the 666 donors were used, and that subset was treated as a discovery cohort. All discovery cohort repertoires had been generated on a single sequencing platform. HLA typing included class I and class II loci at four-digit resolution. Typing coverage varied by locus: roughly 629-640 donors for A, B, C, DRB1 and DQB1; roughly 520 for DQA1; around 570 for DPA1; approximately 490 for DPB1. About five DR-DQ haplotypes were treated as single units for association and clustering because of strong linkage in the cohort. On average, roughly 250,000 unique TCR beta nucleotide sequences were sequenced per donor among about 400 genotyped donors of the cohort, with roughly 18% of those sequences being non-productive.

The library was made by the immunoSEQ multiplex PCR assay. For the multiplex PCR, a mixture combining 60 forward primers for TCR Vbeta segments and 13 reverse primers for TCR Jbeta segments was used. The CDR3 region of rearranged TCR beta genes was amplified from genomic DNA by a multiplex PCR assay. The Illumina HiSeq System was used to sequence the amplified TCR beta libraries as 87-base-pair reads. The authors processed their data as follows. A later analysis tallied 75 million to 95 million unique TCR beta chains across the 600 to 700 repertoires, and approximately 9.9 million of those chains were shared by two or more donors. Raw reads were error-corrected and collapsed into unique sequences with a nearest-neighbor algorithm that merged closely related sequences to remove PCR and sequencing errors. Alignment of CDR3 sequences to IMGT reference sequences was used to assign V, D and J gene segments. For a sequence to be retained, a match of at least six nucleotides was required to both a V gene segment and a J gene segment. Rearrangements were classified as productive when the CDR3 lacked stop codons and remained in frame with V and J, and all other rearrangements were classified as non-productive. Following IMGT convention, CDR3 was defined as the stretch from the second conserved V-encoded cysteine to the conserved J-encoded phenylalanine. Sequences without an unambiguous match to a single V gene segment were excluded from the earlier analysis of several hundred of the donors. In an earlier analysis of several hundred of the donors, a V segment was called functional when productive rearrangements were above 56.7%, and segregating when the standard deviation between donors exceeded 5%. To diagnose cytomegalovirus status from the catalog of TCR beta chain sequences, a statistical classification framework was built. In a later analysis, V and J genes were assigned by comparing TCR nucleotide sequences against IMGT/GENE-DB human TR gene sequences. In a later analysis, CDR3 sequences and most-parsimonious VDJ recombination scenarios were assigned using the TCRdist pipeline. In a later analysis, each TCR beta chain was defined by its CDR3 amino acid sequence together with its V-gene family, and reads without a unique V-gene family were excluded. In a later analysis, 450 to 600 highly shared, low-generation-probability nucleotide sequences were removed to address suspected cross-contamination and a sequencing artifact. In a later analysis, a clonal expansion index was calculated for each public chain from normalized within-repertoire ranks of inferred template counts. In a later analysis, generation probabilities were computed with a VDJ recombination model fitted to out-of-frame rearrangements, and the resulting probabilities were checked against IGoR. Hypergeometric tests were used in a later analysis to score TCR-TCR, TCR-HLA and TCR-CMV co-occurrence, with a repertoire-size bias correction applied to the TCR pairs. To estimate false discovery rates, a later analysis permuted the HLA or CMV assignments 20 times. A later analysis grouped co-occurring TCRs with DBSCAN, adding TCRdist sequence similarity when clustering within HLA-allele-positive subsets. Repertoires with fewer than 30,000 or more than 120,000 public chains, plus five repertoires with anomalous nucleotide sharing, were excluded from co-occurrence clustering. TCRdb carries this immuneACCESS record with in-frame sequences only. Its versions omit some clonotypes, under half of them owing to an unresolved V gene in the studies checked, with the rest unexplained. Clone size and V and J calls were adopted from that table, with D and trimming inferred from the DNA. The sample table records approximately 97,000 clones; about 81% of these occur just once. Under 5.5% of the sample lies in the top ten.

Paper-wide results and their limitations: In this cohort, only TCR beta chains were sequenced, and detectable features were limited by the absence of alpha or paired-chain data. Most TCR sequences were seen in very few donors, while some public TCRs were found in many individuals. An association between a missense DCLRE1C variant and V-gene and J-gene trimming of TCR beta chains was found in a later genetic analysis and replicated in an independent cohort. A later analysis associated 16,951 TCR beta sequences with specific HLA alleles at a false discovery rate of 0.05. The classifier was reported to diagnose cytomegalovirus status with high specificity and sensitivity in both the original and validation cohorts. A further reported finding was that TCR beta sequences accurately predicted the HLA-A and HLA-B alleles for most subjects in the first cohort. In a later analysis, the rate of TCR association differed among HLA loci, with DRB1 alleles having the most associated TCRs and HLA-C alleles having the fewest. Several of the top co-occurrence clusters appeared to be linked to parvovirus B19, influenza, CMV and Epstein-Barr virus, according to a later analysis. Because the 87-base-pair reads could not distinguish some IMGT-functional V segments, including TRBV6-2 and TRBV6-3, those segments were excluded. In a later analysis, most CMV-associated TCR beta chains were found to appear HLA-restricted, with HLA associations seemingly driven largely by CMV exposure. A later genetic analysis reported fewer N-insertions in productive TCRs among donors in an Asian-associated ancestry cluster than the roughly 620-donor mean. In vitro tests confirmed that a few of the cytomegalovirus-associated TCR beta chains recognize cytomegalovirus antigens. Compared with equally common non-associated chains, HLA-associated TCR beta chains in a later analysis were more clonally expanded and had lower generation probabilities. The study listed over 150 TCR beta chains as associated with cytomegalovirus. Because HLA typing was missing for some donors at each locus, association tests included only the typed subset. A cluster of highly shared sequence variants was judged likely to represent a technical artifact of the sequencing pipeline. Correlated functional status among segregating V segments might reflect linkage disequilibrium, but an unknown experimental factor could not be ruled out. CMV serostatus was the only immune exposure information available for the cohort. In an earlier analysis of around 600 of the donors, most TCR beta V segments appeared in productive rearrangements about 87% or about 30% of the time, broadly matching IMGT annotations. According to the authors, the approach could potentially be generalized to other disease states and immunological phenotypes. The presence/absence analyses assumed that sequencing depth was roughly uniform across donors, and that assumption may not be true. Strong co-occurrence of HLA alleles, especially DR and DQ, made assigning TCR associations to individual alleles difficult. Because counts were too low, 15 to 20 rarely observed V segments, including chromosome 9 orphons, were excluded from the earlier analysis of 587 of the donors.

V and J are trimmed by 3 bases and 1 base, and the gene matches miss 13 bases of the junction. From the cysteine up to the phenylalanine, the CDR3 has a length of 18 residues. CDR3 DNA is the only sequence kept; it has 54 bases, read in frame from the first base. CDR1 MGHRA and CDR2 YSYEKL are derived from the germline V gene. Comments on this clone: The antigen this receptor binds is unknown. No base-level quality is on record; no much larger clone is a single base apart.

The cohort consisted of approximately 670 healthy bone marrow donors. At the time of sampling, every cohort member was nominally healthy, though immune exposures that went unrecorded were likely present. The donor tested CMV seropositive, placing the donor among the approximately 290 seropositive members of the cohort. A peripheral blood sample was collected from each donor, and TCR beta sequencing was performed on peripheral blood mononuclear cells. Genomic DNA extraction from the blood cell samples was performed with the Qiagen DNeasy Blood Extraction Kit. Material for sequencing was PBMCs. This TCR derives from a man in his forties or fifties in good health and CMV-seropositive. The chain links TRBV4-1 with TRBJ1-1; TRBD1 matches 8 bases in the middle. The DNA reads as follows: TGCGCCAGCAGCCATAGCGGAACGCACAGGGGGGGGAACACTGAAGCTTTCTTT. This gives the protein CASSHSGTHRGGNTEAFF.